The present TCR beta chain was sequenced within a study of T cells in Graves' hyperthyroidism and ophthalmopathy. About the study: Peripheral blood sampling occurred at initial diagnosis, before any treatment.

Germline-derived CDR1 and CDR2 are DFQATT and SNEGSKA (reference sequence). Trimming removed 6 bases from V and 3 bases from J, with 15 bases in between. The CDR3 contains 14 residues. TCR beta CDR3 regions were amplified from RNA transcripts. When the TCR CDR3 underwent first-round RT-PCR, the HTBI primer set was used. TCRdb reanalysed the multiplex PCR reads using MiXCR and keeps one entry per CDR3 protein. Here the sample spans hundreds of thousands of distinct CDR3 sequences, roughly 18% being singletons. Sample: blood. V and J are TRBV20-1 and TRBJ1-3; no firm D call. The TCR comes from a woman aged 18-29 years with Graves' ophthalmopathy. The CDR3 is CSASGRLDGNTIYF. For the CDR3, the DNA is TGCAGTGCCTCGGGGAGGCTAGATGGAAACACCATATATTTT.